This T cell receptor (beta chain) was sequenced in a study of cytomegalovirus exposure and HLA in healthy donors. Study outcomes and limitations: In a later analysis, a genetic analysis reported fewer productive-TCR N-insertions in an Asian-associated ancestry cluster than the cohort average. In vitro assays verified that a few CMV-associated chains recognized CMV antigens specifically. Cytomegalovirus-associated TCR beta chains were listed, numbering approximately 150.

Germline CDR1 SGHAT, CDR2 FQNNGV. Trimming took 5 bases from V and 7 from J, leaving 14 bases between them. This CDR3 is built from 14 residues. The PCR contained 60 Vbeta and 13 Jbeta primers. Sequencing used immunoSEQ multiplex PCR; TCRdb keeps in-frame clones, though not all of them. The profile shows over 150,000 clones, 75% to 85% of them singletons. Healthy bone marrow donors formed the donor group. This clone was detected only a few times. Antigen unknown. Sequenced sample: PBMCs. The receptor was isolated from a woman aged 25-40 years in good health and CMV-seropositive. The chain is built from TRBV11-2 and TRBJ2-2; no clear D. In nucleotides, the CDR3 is TGTGCCAGCAGCCCACGGGTTGGTGACGGGGAGCTGTTTTTT. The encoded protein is CASSPRVGDGELFF. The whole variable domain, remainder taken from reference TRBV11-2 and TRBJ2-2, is EAGVAQSPRYKIIEKRQSVAFWCNPISGHATLYWYQQILGQGPKLLIQFQNNGVVDDSQLPKDRFSAERLKGVDSTLKIQPAKLEDSAVYLCASSPRVGDGELFFGEGSRLTVL.